The present T cell receptor (beta chain) was sequenced within a study of beta chain features in type 1 diabetes. Points from the study as a whole: For Type 1 diabetes patients, all four CD4+ subsets carried TCRB CDR3s that were moderately but significantly shorter. In these data, an HLA type influence on TCRB rearrangement remained unresolved.

As regards this clone: Its antigen is undetermined.

Per germline, CDR1 KGHSH and CDR2 LQKENI. The length of the CDR3 is 13 residues. V gave up 0 bases and J gave up 4 bases, with 6 bases separating them. Sequencing targeted expressed TCRB transcripts, as all isolated RNA had been reverse transcribed. Assay used: immunoSEQ multiplex PCR; TCRdb lists only in-frame clones, some missing. The table shows about 240,000 clones, with about 25% occurring only once. This sequence joins TRBV18 and TRBJ2-5, with a possible D match to TRBD2 (5 bases). This TCR was sampled from a man younger than 40 in good health. The sequencing input was central memory CD4+ T cells from blood. The CDR3 sequence: CASSPPGRETQYF. CDR3 bases: TGTGCCAGCTCACCACCGGGGAGAGAGACCCAGTACTTC.